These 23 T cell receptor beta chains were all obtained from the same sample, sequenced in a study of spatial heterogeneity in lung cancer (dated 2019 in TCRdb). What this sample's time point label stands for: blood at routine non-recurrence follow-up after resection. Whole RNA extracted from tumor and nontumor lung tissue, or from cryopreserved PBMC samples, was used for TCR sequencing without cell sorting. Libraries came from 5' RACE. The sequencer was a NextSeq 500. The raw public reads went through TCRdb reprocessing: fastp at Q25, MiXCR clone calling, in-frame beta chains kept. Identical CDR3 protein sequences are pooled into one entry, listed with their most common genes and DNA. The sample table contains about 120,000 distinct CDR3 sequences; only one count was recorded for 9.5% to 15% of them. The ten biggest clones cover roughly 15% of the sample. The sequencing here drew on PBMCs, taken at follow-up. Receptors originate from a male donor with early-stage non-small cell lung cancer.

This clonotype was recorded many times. The CDR3: CASSFETNYGYTF. In DNA form, the CDR3 reads TGTGCCAGCAGCTTTGAAACTAACTATGGCTACACCTTC. This chain links TRBV7-9 with TRBJ1-2; no clear D. Germline values: CDR1 SEHNR, CDR2 FQNEAQ (reference sequence). This CDR3 is 13 amino acids long. V lost 3 bases and J lost 0, with 5 bases in between.

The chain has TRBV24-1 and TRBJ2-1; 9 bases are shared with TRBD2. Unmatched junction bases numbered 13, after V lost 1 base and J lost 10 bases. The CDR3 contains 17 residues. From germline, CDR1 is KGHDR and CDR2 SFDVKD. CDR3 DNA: TGTGCCACCAGTGATTTTTCGCCGGGACTAGCTCTTGGGGAGCAGTTCTTC. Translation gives CATSDFSPGLALGEQFF.

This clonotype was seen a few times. CDR3 region: CASSPEVLDTQYF. CDR3 bases: TGTGCCAGCAGCCCTGAGGTGTTAGATACGCAGTATTTT. V usage is TRBV7-3 and J usage is TRBJ2-3; D is uncertain. The CDR3 runs to 13 residues. Trimming shortened V by 5 bases and J by 5 bases, and 11 bases separated the two germline ends. CDR1 and CDR2 from the germline V gene are SGHTA and FQGTGA. The whole variable domain, filled in from reference TRBV7-3 and TRBJ2-3, reads GAGVSQTPSNKVTEKGKYVELRCDPISGHTALYWYRQSLGQGPEFLIYFQGTGAADDSGLPNDRFFAVRPEGSVSTLKIQRTERGDSAVYLCASSPEVLDTQYFGPGTRLTVL.

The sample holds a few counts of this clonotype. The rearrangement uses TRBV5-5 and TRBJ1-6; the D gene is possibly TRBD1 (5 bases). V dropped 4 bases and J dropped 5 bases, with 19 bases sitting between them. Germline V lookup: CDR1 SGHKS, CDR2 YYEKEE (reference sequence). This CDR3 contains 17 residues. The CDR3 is CASSRYLLTEDNSPLHF. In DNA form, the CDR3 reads TGTGCCAGCAGCCGCTACCTTTTGACAGAGGATAATTCACCCCTCCACTTT.

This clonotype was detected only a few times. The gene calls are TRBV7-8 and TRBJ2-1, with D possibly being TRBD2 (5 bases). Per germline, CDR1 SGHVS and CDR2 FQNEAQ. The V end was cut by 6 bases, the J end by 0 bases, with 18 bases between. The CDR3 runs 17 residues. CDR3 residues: CASSFRPTGSSYNEQFF. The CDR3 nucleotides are TGTGCCAGCAGTTTTAGACCCACGGGGAGCTCCTACAATGAGCAGTTCTTC.

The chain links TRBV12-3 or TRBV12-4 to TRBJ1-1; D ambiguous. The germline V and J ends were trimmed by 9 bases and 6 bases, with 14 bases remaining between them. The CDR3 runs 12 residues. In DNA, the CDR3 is TGTGCCAGTAGAGGGCCGAGGGCTGAAGCTTTCTTT. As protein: CASRGPRAEAFF.

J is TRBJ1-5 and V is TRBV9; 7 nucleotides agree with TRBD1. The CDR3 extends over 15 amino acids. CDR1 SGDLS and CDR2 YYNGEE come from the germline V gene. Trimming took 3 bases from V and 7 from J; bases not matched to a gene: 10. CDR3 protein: CASSETGSFGQPQHF. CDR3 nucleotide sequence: TGTGCCAGCAGCGAGACAGGGAGTTTCGGGCAGCCCCAGCATTTT.

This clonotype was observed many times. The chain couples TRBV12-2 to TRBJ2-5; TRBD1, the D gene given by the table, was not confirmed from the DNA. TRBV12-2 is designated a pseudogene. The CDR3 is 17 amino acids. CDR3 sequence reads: CASRLELKRQRQETQYF. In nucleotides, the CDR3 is TGTGCAAGTCGCTTAGAACTGAAAAGACAGCGCCAAGAGACCCAGTACTTC.

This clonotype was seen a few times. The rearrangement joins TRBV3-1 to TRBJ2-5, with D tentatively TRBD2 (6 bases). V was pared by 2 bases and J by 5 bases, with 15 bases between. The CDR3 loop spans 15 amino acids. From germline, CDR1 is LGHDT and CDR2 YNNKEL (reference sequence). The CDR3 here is CASSQTAGERETQYF. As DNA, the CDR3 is TGTGCCAGCAGCCAAACAGCGGGCGAGCGTGAGACCCAGTACTTC.

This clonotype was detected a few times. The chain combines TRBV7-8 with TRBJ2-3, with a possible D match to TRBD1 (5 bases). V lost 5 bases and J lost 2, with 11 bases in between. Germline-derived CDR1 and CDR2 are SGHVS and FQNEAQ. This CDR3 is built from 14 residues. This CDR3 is CASSAQVTTDTQYF. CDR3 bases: TGTGCCAGCAGCGCACAGGTCACCACAGATACGCAGTATTTT.

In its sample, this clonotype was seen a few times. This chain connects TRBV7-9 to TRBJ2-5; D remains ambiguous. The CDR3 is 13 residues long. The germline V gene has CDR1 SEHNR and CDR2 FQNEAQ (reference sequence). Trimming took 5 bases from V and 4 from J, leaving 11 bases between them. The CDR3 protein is CASSIGLTETQYF. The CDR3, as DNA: TGTGCCAGCAGCATTGGATTGACAGAGACCCAGTACTTC.

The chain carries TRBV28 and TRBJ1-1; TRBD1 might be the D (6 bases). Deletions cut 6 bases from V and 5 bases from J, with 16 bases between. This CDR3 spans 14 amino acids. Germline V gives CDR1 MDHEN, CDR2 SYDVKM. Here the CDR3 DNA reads TGTGCCAGCAGCCCTATACAGGGAAGGACTGAAGCTTTCTTT. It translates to CASSPIQGRTEAFF.

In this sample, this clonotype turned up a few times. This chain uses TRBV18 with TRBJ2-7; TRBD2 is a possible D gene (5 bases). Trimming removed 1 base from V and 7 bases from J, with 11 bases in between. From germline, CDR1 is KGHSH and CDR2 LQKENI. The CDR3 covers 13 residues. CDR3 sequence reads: CASSPRTGGEQYF. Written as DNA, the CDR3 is TGTGCCAGCTCACCACGGACGGGCGGGGAGCAGTACTTC.

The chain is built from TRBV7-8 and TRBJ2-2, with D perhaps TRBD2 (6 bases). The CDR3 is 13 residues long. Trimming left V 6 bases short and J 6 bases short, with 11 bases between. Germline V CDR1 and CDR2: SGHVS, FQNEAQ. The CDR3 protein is CASRISGAGELFF. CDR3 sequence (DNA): TGTGCCAGCAGGATCTCGGGGGCCGGGGAGCTGTTTTTT.

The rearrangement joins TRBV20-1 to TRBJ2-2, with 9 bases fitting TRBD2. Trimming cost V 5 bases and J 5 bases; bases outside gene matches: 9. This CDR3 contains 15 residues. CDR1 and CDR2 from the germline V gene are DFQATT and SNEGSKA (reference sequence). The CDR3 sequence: CSAPRGGARTGELFF. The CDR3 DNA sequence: TGCAGTGCTCCCCGCGGGGGGGCCCGAACCGGGGAGCTGTTTTTT.

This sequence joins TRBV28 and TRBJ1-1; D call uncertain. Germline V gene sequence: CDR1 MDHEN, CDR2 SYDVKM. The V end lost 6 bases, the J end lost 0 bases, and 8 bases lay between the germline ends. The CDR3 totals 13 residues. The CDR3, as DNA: TGTGCCAGCAGCGGGGTCTTGAACACTGAAGCTTTCTTT. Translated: CASSGVLNTEAFF.

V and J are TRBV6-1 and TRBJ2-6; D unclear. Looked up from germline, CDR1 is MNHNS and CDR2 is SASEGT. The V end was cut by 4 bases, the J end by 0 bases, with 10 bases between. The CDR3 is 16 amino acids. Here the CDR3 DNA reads TGTGCCAGCAGTGTTTTGGGGTTCTCTGGGGCCAACGTCCTGACTTTC. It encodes CASSVLGFSGANVLTF.

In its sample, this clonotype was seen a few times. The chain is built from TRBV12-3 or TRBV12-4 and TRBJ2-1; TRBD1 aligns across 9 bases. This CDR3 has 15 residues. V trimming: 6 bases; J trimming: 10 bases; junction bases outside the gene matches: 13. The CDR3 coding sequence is TGTGCCAGCAGACGGACAGGGGACCCCTCGGGGGAGCAGTTCTTC. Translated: CASRRTGDPSGEQFF.

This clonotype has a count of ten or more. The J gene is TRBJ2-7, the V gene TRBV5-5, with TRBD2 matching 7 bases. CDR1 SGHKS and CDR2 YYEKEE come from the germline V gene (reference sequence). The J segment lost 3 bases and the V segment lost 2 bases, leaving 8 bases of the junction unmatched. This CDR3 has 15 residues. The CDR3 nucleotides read TGTGCCAGCAGCTTCTCCGGGACGGGAGGCTACGAGCAGTACTTC. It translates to CASSFSGTGGYEQYF.

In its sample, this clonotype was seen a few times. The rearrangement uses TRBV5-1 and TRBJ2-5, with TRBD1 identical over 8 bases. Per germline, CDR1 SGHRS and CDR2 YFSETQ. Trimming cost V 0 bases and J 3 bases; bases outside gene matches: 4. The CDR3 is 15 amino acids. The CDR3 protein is CASSLGQGLEETQYF. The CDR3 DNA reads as TGCGCCAGCAGCTTGGGACAGGGGCTAGAAGAGACCCAGTACTTC.

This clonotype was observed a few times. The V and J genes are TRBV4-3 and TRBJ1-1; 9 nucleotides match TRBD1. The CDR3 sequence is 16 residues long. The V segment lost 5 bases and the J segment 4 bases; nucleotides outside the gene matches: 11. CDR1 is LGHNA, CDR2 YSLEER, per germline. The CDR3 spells CASSSLTGGRGTEAFF. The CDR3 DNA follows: TGCGCCAGCAGCTCGCTGACAGGGGGGAGGGGCACTGAAGCTTTCTTT.

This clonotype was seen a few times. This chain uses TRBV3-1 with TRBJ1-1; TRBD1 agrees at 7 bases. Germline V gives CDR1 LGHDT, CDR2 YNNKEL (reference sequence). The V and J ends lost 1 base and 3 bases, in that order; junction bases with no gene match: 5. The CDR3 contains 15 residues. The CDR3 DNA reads TGTGCCAGCAGCCAAGCCCACACAGGGGACACTGAAGCTTTCTTT. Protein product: CASSQAHTGDTEAFF.

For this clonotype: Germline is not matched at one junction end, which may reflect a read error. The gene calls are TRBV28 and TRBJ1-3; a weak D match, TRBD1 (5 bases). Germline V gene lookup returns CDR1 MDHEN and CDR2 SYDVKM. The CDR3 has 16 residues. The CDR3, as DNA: TGTGCCAGCACCCCGAATAGGGGTATCTCTGGAGACACCATATATTTT. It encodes CASTPNRGISGDTIYF.